Described below is a single TCR beta chain sequence and its context. Its antigen is unknown. It has no much larger one-base neighbor in the sample; base qualities were not kept. The data were obtained in a study of blood T cell repertoires in COVID-19 (TCRdb year 2020). Regarding the research as a whole: Samples covering the acute and convalescent phases of COVID-19 were provided by collaborators in the United States, Italy and Spain. The prospective study material was composed of cDNA or gDNA derived from T cells, B-cell-depleted T cells, or PBMCs. Deeply sampled blood TCRbeta repertoires from subjects exposed to, actively infected with, or recovered from COVID-19 were included in the dataset. A freely available public database, intended as a resource for researchers studying the immune response to SARS-CoV-2, is where the repertoires were released. The samples were drawn from the first 160 participants of the ongoing ImmuneRACE study and from 1,200 or so subjects provided by 6 global collaborators. A de-identified subject ID, COVID-19 status, age in years and sex were almost always included in the sample metadata. Where available, HLA class I and class II types were obtained from metadata supplied by the sample provider rather than from assay-based typing. General conclusions and limits of the study: Clinical and demographic metadata were provided uncurated, with the amount varying by source and participant.

TCRbeta CDR3 regions were amplified from genomic DNA by means of the immunoSEQ Assay, a bias-controlled multiplex PCR. Processing in the source paper ran as follows. Nucleated cell counts per sample were estimated from amplification of reference gene primers within the assay. To quantify the absolute abundance of each unique TCRbeta CDR3 rearrangement, sequence reads were collapsed and filtered. Productive Simpson clonality was computed per sample as the square root of Simpson's diversity index over productive rearrangements. Not all clones reach the TCRdb copy of this immuneACCESS table, which keeps in-frame sequences only. Checked studies attribute under half of the gap to unresolved V genes and leave the rest unexplained. That table supplies the V and J calls and clone size; D and trimming were determined from the DNA. The sample profile shows about 150,000 clones; over 65% of them were found once. Just over 6% of the sample is in the top ten clones.

Participants in the prospective study were enrolled through a virtual design, were aged about 18 to 100 years, and lived in 24 United States geographic areas. To assign participants to cohorts, the prospective study relied on clinical history that participants themselves reported in a screening survey and a study questionnaire. ImmuneRACE Cohort 3 recovered participants were defined by two consecutive negative NP/OP PCR tests, healthcare professional clearance, or symptom resolution. Each participant in the prospective study had whole blood, serum and a nasopharyngeal or oropharyngeal swab collected by mobile phlebotomists. Prospective study participants could optionally give additional blood draws and questionnaires over an approximately two-month period. Before DNA extraction, blood samples from the prospective study were shipped at room temperature or frozen. Sequencing was carried out using PBMCs or T cells enriched from blood (not recorded which). This receptor was obtained from a woman in her forties or fifties who had recovered from COVID-19.

This receptor carries the CDR3 CASNRGRETQYF. DNA sequence: TGTGCCAGCAACAGGGGACGAGAGACCCAGTACTTC. The chain joins TRBV28 to TRBJ2-5; TRBD1 fits 7 bases in the junction. Clipping removes 7 bases from V and 4 bases from J, with 3 as the unmatched junction base count. The CDR3, from cysteine to phenylalanine, totals 12 residues. Only CDR3 DNA is held: 36 bases, read in frame from base 1. The germline V gene provides CDR1 MDHEN and CDR2 SYDVKM.